This TCR beta chain stems from a study of blood T cell repertoires in COVID-19. The table came from immunoSEQ multiplex PCR; TCRdb's copy has only in-frame clones and leaves some out. The table lists 250,000 to 300,000 clones, 85% to 90% of them singletons, with more than 9.5% in the top ten. CDR3 length: 15 amino acids. The germline V and J ends were trimmed by 3 bases and 3 bases, with 13 bases remaining between them. The germline CDR1 and CDR2 sequences are LGHDT and YNNKEL (reference sequence). This TCR was recovered from a woman in her thirties with COVID-19, enrolled during active disease. This chain links TRBV3-1 (or the pseudogene TRBV3-2) with TRBJ2-3; weak D call: TRBD1 (6 bases). Material for sequencing was peripheral blood. The CDR3 region is CASSHRGGRTDTQYF. For the CDR3, the DNA is TGTGCCAGCAGCCACCGAGGGGGACGGACAGATACGCAGTATTTT.